A single sample is the source of the 11 T cell receptor beta chains below, sequenced in a study of blood T cell repertoires in COVID-19 (dated by TCRdb to the early 2020s). The library was built by means of the immunoSEQ multiplex PCR assay. TCRdb re-hosts the immuneACCESS table, in-frame sequences only. Its copies lack some clones; in the studies checked, an unresolved V gene accounts for under half of them, and the cause for the rest is not known. The table for this sample lists around 100,000 clones; approximately 80% of them were counted only once. The ten largest clonotypes hold approximately 25% of the sample. Sequencing used peripheral blood. The receptors shown here come from a human donor in a cohort sampled during active COVID-19.

This clone was found a few times. The chain has TRBV5-5 and TRBJ1-6, with D perhaps matching TRBD1 (5 bases). This CDR3 region has 15 residues. Germline-derived CDR1 and CDR2 are SGHKS and YYEKEE (reference sequence). Trimming pared 3 bases from V and 10 bases from J, leaving 17 bases between. In nucleotides, the CDR3 is TGTGCCAGCAGCTCCTGGGGAGGGGCGGAATCACCCCTCCACTTT. This codes for CASSSWGGAESPLHF.

The rearrangement links TRBV20-1 to TRBJ1-6; D call uncertain. CDR1 is DFQATT, CDR2 SNEGSKA, per germline (reference sequence). The V end lost 0 bases, the J end lost 11 bases, and 5 bases lay between the germline ends. The CDR3 totals 11 residues. This chain's CDR3 is CSARDRAPLHF. The CDR3 DNA reads TGCAGTGCTAGAGACCGGGCACCCCTCCACTTT.

This clone has only one observation. The chain carries TRBV28 and TRBJ2-7, with TRBD1 identical over 7 bases. CDR1 is MDHEN and CDR2 is SYDVKM in the germline V gene. This CDR3 region has 15 residues. Germline trimming cut 6 bases from V and 0 bases from J; bases unmatched to any gene: 8. CDR3 sequence: CASRPQGEFSYEQYF. The DNA for the CDR3 is TGTGCCAGCAGACCTCAGGGGGAGTTCTCCTACGAGCAGTACTTC.

This clone occurred a few times. V is TRBV4-1 and J is TRBJ2-4; D uncertain. The CDR3 extends over 16 amino acids. Looked up from germline, CDR1 is MGHRA and CDR2 is YSYEKL. V was shortened by 0 bases and J by 0 bases, with 9 bases between the two germline ends. The CDR3 DNA reads as TGCGCCAGCAGCCAAGACCGATTACTAGCCAAAAACATTCAGTACTTC. It encodes CASSQDRLLAKNIQYF.

This clone showed up just a few times. V and J are TRBV7-9 and TRBJ1-3; D may be TRBD1 (6 bases). CDR3 length equals 15 residues. Germline V CDR1 and CDR2: SEHNR, FQNEAQ (reference sequence). The V end lost 7 bases, the J end lost 0 bases, and 13 bases lay between the germline ends. CDR3 bases: TGTGCCAGCAACAGGGACGGCAACTCTGGAAACACCATATATTTT. Translated, it gives CASNRDGNSGNTIYF.

V and J are TRBV7-2 and TRBJ1-2; D remains unclear. Germline CDR1 reads SGHTA; CDR2 reads FQGNSA. Trimming stripped 5 bases from V and 4 bases from J, with 14 bases between. CDR3 length equals 14 residues. CDR3 DNA sequence: TGTGCCAGCAGCCCGATCGAAACGGTCTATGGCTACACCTTC. It codes for CASSPIETVYGYTF.

The chain is built from TRBV4-3 and TRBJ2-7; D not resolved. This CDR3 contains 14 residues. Germline CDR1 is LGHNA and CDR2 is YSLEER. Trimming pared 0 bases from V and 3 bases from J, leaving 9 bases between. The CDR3 sequence is CASSQDRLDYEQYF. In nucleotides, the CDR3 is TGCGCCAGCAGCCAAGATCGTCTAGACTACGAGCAGTACTTC.

The count of this clone is one. The chain combines TRBV11-3 with TRBJ2-7; 10 positions agree with TRBD2. The CDR3 runs 16 residues. The V gene's germline CDR1 is SGHNT and CDR2 YENEEA. V lost 5 bases, J lost 3 bases, and 10 bases stayed unmatched. This CDR3 is CASSALGGTSVYEQYF. The CDR3 DNA sequence: TGTGCCAGCAGCGCTCTAGGGGGGACTAGCGTCTACGAGCAGTACTTC.

This chain joins TRBV19 and TRBJ1-4, with D perhaps matching TRBD1 (6 bases). Germline lookup yields CDR1 LNHDA and CDR2 SQIVND (reference sequence). The CDR3 is 14 amino acids. V lost 5 bases and J lost 4, with 11 bases in between. The CDR3 loop reads CASSLQGRNEKLFF. The CDR3 region has the DNA TGTGCCAGTAGTCTACAGGGACGTAATGAAAAACTGTTTTTT.

The chain couples TRBV27 to TRBJ2-5; 8 positions match TRBD1. Per germline, CDR1 MNHEY and CDR2 SMNVEV (reference sequence). CDR3 length: 14 residues. V gave up 6 bases and J gave up 4 bases; unmatched junction bases: 7. CDR3 protein: CASSSTGGGETQYF. The CDR3 DNA reads as TGTGCCAGCAGCTCAACAGGGGGTGGAGAGACCCAGTACTTC.

The V call is TRBV21-1, the J call TRBJ1-3; the table names TRBD1, a call not compared with the DNA. TRBV21-1 constitutes a pseudogene. The CDR3 length is 17 residues. CDR3 sequence (DNA): TGTGCCAGCGGGTCTCATACCAGGGGGACAACGAGAAACACCATATATTTT. Protein product: CASGSHTRGTTRNTIYF.